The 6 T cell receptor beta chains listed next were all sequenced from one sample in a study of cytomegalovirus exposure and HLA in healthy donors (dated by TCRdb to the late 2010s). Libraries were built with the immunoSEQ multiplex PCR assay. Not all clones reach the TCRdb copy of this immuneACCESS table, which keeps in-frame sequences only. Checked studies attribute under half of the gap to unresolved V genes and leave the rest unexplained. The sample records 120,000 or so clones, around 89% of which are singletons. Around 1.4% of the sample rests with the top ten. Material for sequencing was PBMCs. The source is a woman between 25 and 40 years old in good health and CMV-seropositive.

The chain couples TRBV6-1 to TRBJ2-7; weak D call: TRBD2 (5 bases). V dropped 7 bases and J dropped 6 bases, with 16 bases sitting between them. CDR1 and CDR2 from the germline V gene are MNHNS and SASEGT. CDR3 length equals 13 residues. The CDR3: CASTLASWREQYF. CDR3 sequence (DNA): TGTGCCAGCACCCTAGCCTCATGGCGCGAGCAGTACTTC.

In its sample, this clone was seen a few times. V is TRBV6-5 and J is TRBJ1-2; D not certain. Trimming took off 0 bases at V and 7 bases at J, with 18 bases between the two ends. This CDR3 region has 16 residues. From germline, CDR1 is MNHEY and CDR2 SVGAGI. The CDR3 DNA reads TGTGCCAGCAGTTACTCGACTAGATTGCGGCCTGGTGGCTACACCTTC. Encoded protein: CASSYSTRLRPGGYTF.

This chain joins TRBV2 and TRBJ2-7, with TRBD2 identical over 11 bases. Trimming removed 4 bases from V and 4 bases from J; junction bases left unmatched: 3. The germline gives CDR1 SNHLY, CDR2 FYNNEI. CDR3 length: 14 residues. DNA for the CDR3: TGTGCCAGCAGTGGTAGCGGGGGGGCATACGAGCAGTACTTC. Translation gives CASSGSGGAYEQYF.

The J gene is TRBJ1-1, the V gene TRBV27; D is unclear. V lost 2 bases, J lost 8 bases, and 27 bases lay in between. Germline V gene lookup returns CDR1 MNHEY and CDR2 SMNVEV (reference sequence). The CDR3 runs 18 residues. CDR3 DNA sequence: TGTGCCAGCAGTTTAAGGGTCAACGACGGGGTTCCGGGGATGGAAGCTTTCTTT. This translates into CASSLRVNDGVPGMEAFF.

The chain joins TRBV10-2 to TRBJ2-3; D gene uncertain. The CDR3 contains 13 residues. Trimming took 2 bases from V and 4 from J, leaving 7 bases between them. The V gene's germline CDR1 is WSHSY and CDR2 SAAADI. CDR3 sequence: CASSEASSDTQYF. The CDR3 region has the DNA TGCGCCAGCAGTGAGGCCAGTTCAGATACGCAGTATTTT.

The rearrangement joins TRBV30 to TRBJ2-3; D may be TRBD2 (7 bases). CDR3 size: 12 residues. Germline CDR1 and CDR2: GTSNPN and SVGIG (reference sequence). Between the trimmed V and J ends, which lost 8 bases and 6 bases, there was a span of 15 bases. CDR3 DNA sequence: TGTGCCCGGGACGAGGGGGGGGATACGCAGTATTTT. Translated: CARDEGGDTQYF.